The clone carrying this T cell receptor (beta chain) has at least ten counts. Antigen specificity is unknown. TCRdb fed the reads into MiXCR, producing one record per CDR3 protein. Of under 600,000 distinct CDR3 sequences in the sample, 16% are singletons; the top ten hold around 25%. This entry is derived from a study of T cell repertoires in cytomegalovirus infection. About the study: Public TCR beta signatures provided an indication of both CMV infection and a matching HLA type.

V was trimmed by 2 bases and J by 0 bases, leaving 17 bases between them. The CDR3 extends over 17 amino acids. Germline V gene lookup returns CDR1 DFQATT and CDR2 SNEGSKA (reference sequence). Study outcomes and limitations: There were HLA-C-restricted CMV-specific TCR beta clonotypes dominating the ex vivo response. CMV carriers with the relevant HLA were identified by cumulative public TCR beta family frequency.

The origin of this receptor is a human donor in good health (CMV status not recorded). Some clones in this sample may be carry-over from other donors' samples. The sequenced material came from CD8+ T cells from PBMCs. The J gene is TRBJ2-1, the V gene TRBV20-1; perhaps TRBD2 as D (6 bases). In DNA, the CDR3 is TGCAGTGCTAGACCCCATGGAGTGACTAGCTCCTACAATGAGCAGTTCTTC. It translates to CSARPHGVTSSYNEQFF.